This is a list of T cell receptor beta chains from one sample in a study of blood T cell repertoires in COVID-19. Assay used: immunoSEQ multiplex PCR; TCRdb lists only in-frame clones, some missing. The sample lists roughly 500,000 clones, nearly 90% seen once, with roughly 0.9% in the top ten. Sequencing was carried out using peripheral blood. The receptors here all came from a man between 18 and 29 years old with COVID-19, enrolled during active disease. The CDR3 runs from the conserved cysteine through the conserved F or W. The order of the fields is J gene, clone size, V gene, D gene, CDR3 protein, CDR3 DNA. D genes are given only for firm matches. Clone sizes are given selectively: once, few, many, or a class where the clone is expanded.

j_gene: TRBJ2-7; abundance: -; v_gene: TRBV15; d_gene: -; CDR3aa: CATSRRYEGEQYF; CDR3nt: TGTGCCACCAGCCGGAGATACGAAGGCGAGCAGTACTTC
j_gene: TRBJ2-2; abundance: -; v_gene: TRBV7-3; d_gene: -; CDR3aa: CASSPLNSRAGELFF; CDR3nt: TGTGCCAGCAGCCCTCTTAACTCGAGAGCCGGGGAGCTGTTTTTT
j_gene: TRBJ2-7; abundance: -; v_gene: TRBV12-5; d_gene: TRBD1; CDR3aa: CASGLGRDRAYEQYF; CDR3nt: TGTGCTAGTGGTTTGGGCCGGGACAGGGCCTACGAGCAGTACTTC
j_gene: TRBJ2-7; abundance: few; v_gene: TRBV5-4; d_gene: -; CDR3aa: CASTDFGSEAEQYF; CDR3nt: TGTGCCAGCACCGACTTCGGCTCCGAGGCCGAGCAGTACTTC
j_gene: TRBJ2-1; abundance: -; v_gene: TRBV6-1; d_gene: -; CDR3aa: CASSDTSYNEQFF; CDR3nt: TGTGCCAGCAGTGACACTAGCTACAATGAGCAGTTCTTC
j_gene: TRBJ1-2; abundance: once; v_gene: TRBV5-1; d_gene: -; CDR3aa: CASSLGAGGGYGYTF; CDR3nt: TGCGCCAGCAGCTTGGGTGCAGGTGGAGGCTATGGCTACACCTTC
j_gene: TRBJ2-2; abundance: -; v_gene: TRBV2; d_gene: -; CDR3aa: CASRLDWTNTGELFF; CDR3nt: TGTGCCAGCAGGCTCGACTGGACGAACACCGGGGAGCTGTTTTTT
j_gene: TRBJ2-3; abundance: -; v_gene: TRBV7-2; d_gene: -; CDR3aa: CASSLGFTGKDTQYF; CDR3nt: TGTGCCAGCAGCTTAGGCTTTACGGGGAAAGATACGCAGTATTTT
j_gene: TRBJ2-2; abundance: few; v_gene: TRBV18; d_gene: -; CDR3aa: CASSYRDTGELFF; CDR3nt: TGTGCCAGCTCATACAGGGACACCGGGGAGCTGTTTTTT
j_gene: TRBJ2-7; abundance: -; v_gene: TRBV6-5; d_gene: TRBD2; CDR3aa: CASRILAGEQYF; CDR3nt: TGTGCCAGCAGGATTTTAGCGGGCGAGCAGTACTTC
j_gene: TRBJ1-6; abundance: -; v_gene: TRBV18; d_gene: -; CDR3aa: CASSRDRSTSPLHF; CDR3nt: TGTGCCAGCTCACGAGACAGGTCCACGTCACCCCTCCACTTT
j_gene: TRBJ1-2; abundance: few; v_gene: TRBV5-1; d_gene: TRBD1; CDR3aa: CASSLVTGTKGGYTF; CDR3nt: TGCGCCAGCAGCTTGGTGACAGGGACGAAGGGTGGCTACACCTTC
j_gene: TRBJ2-7; abundance: -; v_gene: TRBV5-4; d_gene: -; CDR3aa: CASSLAWGDEQYF; CDR3nt: TGTGCCAGCAGCTTGGCCTGGGGCGACGAGCAGTACTTC
j_gene: TRBJ2-1; abundance: -; v_gene: TRBV6-1; d_gene: TRBD2; CDR3aa: CASSEAFVRGRGNEQFF; CDR3nt: TGTGCCAGCAGTGAAGCGTTTGTGCGCGGGAGGGGGAATGAGCAGTTCTTC